A selection of T cell receptor beta chains follows, all from one sample in a study of T cell changes during pregnancy in multiple sclerosis. The data were produced by immunoSEQ multiplex PCR, yet TCRdb's version contains in-frame clones alone and is incomplete. The data show under 95,000 clones, 92% seen once. The sample was peripheral blood, taken after pregnancy. These receptors were taken from a female donor with multiple sclerosis, enrolled in a pregnancy study. Both conserved end residues are part of each CDR3. Each record gives: clone size, J gene, V gene, D gene, CDR3 protein, CDR3 DNA. A D gene is named only where the DNA matches it firmly. A row's size may be missing; if present it is once, few, many or a size class.

clone size: -
J gene: TRBJ2-5
V gene: TRBV2
D gene: TRBD2
CDR3 protein: CASSPAGGVETQYF
CDR3 DNA: TGTGCCAGCAGTCCAGCGGGAGGGGTAGAGACCCAGTACTTC

clone size: -
J gene: TRBJ2-5
V gene: TRBV4-1
D gene: TRBD2
CDR3 protein: CASSHPRAGGIETQYF
CDR3 DNA: TGCGCCAGCAGCCACCCAAGGGCCGGGGGGATCGAGACCCAGTACTTC

clone size: -
J gene: TRBJ1-4
V gene: TRBV19
D gene: -
CDR3 protein: CASSIDLPAQSLFF
CDR3 DNA: TGTGCCAGTAGTATAGATCTTCCGGCACAGTCACTGTTTTTT

clone size: -
J gene: TRBJ1-1
V gene: TRBV4-3
D gene: -
CDR3 protein: CASSQEYRDTEAFF
CDR3 DNA: TGCGCCAGCAGCCAAGAGTACAGGGACACTGAAGCTTTCTTT

clone size: -
J gene: TRBJ1-2
V gene: TRBV6-6
D gene: -
CDR3 protein: CASINRVGFVHYGYTF
CDR3 DNA: TGTGCCAGCATTAACAGGGTCGGCTTTGTTCACTATGGCTACACCTTC

clone size: -
J gene: TRBJ2-3
V gene: TRBV18
D gene: TRBD1
CDR3 protein: CASSPPDRGSDTQYF
CDR3 DNA: TGTGCCAGCTCACCACCGGACAGGGGATCAGATACGCAGTATTTT

clone size: -
J gene: TRBJ1-4
V gene: TRBV6-6
D gene: -
CDR3 protein: CASSSLHSEGEKLFF
CDR3 DNA: TGTGCCAGCAGTTCCCTGCACTCAGAGGGTGAAAAACTGTTTTTT

clone size: -
J gene: TRBJ1-1
V gene: TRBV6-4
D gene: TRBD1
CDR3 protein: CASSDGQGGTEAFF
CDR3 DNA: TGTGCCAGCAGTGACGGACAGGGAGGCACTGAAGCTTTCTTT

clone size: -
J gene: TRBJ1-2
V gene: TRBV19
D gene: -
CDR3 protein: CASSTGYGYTF
CDR3 DNA: TGTGCCAGTAGTACGGGATATGGCTACACCTTC

clone size: -
J gene: TRBJ2-5
V gene: TRBV29-1
D gene: -
CDR3 protein: CSVRGGPLVLQETQYF
CDR3 DNA: TGCAGCGTTAGGGGGGGGCCGCTGGTCCTCCAAGAGACCCAGTACTTC

clone size: -
J gene: TRBJ1-2
V gene: TRBV4-3
D gene: -
CDR3 protein: CASSQGTIQGNGGYTF
CDR3 DNA: TGCGCCAGCAGCCAAGGAACTATTCAGGGAAACGGTGGCTACACCTTC

clone size: -
J gene: TRBJ1-4
V gene: TRBV5-1
D gene: -
CDR3 protein: CASSLGASNEKLFF
CDR3 DNA: TGCGCCAGCAGCTTAGGGGCCAGTAATGAAAAACTGTTTTTT

clone size: -
J gene: TRBJ1-6
V gene: TRBV11-3
D gene: -
CDR3 protein: CASSLDPSPISSYNSPLHF
CDR3 DNA: TGTGCCAGCAGCTTAGATCCCTCGCCTATTAGCTCCTATAATTCACCCCTCCACTTT

clone size: -
J gene: TRBJ1-2
V gene: TRBV4-2
D gene: TRBD1
CDR3 protein: CASSQETGGGYGYTF
CDR3 DNA: TGTGCCAGCAGCCAAGAGACAGGGGGCGGATATGGCTACACCTTC

clone size: -
J gene: TRBJ2-7
V gene: TRBV27
D gene: -
CDR3 protein: CASSLSPGLSYEQYF
CDR3 DNA: TGTGCCAGCAGCCTCTCGCCGGGACTCAGTTACGAGCAGTACTTC

clone size: -
J gene: TRBJ1-2
V gene: TRBV4-3
D gene: TRBD1
CDR3 protein: CASSQEPGQGIYGYTF
CDR3 DNA: TGCGCCAGCAGCCAAGAGCCGGGACAGGGAATCTATGGCTACACCTTC

clone size: -
J gene: TRBJ1-2
V gene: TRBV4-1
D gene: TRBD1
CDR3 protein: CASSQEEQGGPEGYTF
CDR3 DNA: TGCGCCAGCAGCCAAGAGGAGCAGGGGGGCCCCGAAGGCTACACCTTC

clone size: -
J gene: TRBJ1-2
V gene: TRBV5-1
D gene: TRBD1
CDR3 protein: CASSDPGQGARGYTF
CDR3 DNA: TGCGCCAGCAGCGATCCGGGACAGGGGGCGAGAGGCTACACCTTC

clone size: -
J gene: TRBJ2-7
V gene: TRBV4-3
D gene: -
CDR3 protein: CASSQERQGGRPVSYEQYF
CDR3 DNA: TGCGCCAGCAGCCAAGAGAGGCAGGGTGGGCGGCCCGTATCCTACGAGCAGTACTTC

clone size: once
J gene: TRBJ1-1
V gene: TRBV19
D gene: TRBD1
CDR3 protein: CASSTQGAGTEAFF
CDR3 DNA: TGTGCCAGTAGTACCCAGGGGGCCGGCACTGAAGCTTTCTTT

clone size: few
J gene: TRBJ1-6
V gene: TRBV6-1
D gene: TRBD1
CDR3 protein: CASSERQGDNSPLHF
CDR3 DNA: TGTGCCAGCAGTGAACGACAGGGTGATAATTCACCCCTCCACTTT

clone size: -
J gene: TRBJ1-2
V gene: TRBV27
D gene: -
CDR3 protein: CASSETGIQGYTF
CDR3 DNA: TGTGCCAGCAGTGAAACAGGGATTCAGGGCTACACCTTC

clone size: few
J gene: TRBJ2-1
V gene: TRBV11-2
D gene: TRBD2
CDR3 protein: CASSSGGTSGRANEQFF
CDR3 DNA: TGTGCCAGCAGCTCAGGAGGGACTAGCGGGAGGGCCAATGAGCAGTTCTTC

clone size: -
J gene: TRBJ2-6
V gene: TRBV13
D gene: TRBD1
CDR3 protein: CASSSEQGDRQFSGANVLTF
CDR3 DNA: TGTGCCAGCAGCTCCGAACAGGGGGACCGCCAATTCTCTGGGGCCAACGTCCTGACTTTC

clone size: -
J gene: TRBJ2-5
V gene: TRBV7-9
D gene: TRBD2
CDR3 protein: CASSRAGAEGTQYF
CDR3 DNA: TGTGCCAGCAGCCGAGCGGGGGCCGAAGGGACCCAGTACTTC

clone size: -
J gene: TRBJ1-1
V gene: TRBV30
D gene: -
CDR3 protein: CAWSVQVNTEAFF
CDR3 DNA: TGTGCCTGGAGTGTACAGGTGAACACTGAAGCTTTCTTT

clone size: -
J gene: TRBJ2-3
V gene: TRBV7-2
D gene: TRBD2
CDR3 protein: CASTYSPAGVGDTQYF
CDR3 DNA: TGTGCCAGCACCTACTCGCCCGCGGGGGTAGGGGATACGCAGTATTTT

clone size: -
J gene: TRBJ1-2
V gene: TRBV19
D gene: TRBD1
CDR3 protein: CASSIGTGTDYGYTF
CDR3 DNA: TGTGCCAGTAGTATCGGAACCGGGACAGACTATGGCTACACCTTC

clone size: once
J gene: TRBJ1-1
V gene: TRBV25-1
D gene: -
CDR3 protein: CASSGQGGTEAFF
CDR3 DNA: TGTGCCAGCAGTGGTCAGGGTGGGACTGAAGCTTTCTTT

clone size: -
J gene: TRBJ1-1
V gene: TRBV18
D gene: -
CDR3 protein: CASSPYLMNTEAFF
CDR3 DNA: TGTGCCAGCTCACCCTATCTTATGAACACTGAAGCTTTCTTT

clone size: -
J gene: TRBJ1-1
V gene: TRBV10-3
D gene: TRBD1
CDR3 protein: CAIRQGEDEAFF
CDR3 DNA: TGTGCCATCAGACAGGGGGAGGATGAAGCTTTCTTT

clone size: once
J gene: TRBJ1-1
V gene: TRBV2
D gene: -
CDR3 protein: CASSYTGILTNTEAFF
CDR3 DNA: TGTGCCAGCAGTTATACAGGGATCCTAACGAACACTGAAGCTTTCTTT

clone size: -
J gene: TRBJ1-2
V gene: TRBV25-1
D gene: -
CDR3 protein: CASSGTIYGYTF
CDR3 DNA: TGTGCCAGCAGCGGGACAATCTATGGCTACACCTTC

clone size: -
J gene: TRBJ2-7
V gene: TRBV9
D gene: TRBD1
CDR3 protein: CASSETGMGAYEQYF
CDR3 DNA: TGTGCCAGCAGTGAGACAGGGATGGGCGCCTACGAGCAGTACTTC

clone size: -
J gene: TRBJ2-1
V gene: TRBV9
D gene: TRBD2
CDR3 protein: CASSAPGLYPHNEQFF
CDR3 DNA: TGTGCCAGCAGCGCCCCGGGACTATATCCCCACAATGAGCAGTTCTTC

clone size: few
J gene: TRBJ2-6
V gene: TRBV5-6
D gene: TRBD1
CDR3 protein: CASSFWTGSSGANVLTF
CDR3 DNA: TGTGCCAGCAGCTTTTGGACAGGGAGCTCTGGGGCCAACGTCCTGACTTTC